Detailed here is one T cell receptor (beta chain). What it recognizes is unknown. Produced via immunoSEQ multiplex PCR; TCRdb's table is partial and in-frame only. This table holds fewer than 95,000 clones, around 85% found once. This CDR3 has 16 amino acids. From germline, CDR1 is SNHLY and CDR2 FYNNEI. Trimming took 6 bases from V and 5 from J; bases not matched to a gene: 11. Stated time point: after dendritic cell vaccination, including at tumor progression/relapse. PBMC sampling occurred before vaccination, two weeks after the third dose, and at progression. This sample is part of a study of glioma-infiltrating T cells after dendritic cell vaccination. Overall study: At biweekly intervals, patients got three intradermal dendritic cell vaccine injections. Whole-study results and caveats: Higher pretreatment TIL content predicted longer progression-free time and survival. Few patients contributed both blood and tumor specimens.

The sequence was obtained from a human donor with glioblastoma. The chain links TRBV2 to TRBJ2-2, with 8 nucleotides matching TRBD1. The material was blood, obtained after dendritic cell vaccination. The CDR3 DNA reads TGTGCCAGCAGCCCAACCGGGACAGGTCCGACCGGGGAGCTGTTTTTT. Amino acid sequence: CASSPTGTGPTGELFF.